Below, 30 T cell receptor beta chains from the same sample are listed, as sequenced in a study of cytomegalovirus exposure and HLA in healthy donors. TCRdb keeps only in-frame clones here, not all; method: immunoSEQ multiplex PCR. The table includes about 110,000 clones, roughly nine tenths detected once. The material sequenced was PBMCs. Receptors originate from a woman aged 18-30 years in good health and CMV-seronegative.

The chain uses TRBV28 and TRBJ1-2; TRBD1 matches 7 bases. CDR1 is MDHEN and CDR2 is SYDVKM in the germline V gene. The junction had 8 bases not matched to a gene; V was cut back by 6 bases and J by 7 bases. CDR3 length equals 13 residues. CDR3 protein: CASSYQGVGGYTF. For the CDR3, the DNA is TGTGCCAGCAGCTATCAGGGGGTCGGTGGCTACACCTTC.

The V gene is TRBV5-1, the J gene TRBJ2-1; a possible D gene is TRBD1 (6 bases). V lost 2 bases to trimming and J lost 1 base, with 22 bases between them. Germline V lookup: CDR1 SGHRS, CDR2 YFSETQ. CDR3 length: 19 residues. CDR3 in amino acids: CASSFPGQINAGSYNEQFF. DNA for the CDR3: TGCGCCAGCAGCTTCCCCGGACAGATTAACGCCGGGTCCTACAATGAGCAGTTCTTC.

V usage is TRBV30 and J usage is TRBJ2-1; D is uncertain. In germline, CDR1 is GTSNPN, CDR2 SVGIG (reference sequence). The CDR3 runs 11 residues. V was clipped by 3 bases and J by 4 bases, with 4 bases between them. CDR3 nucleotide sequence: TGTGCCTGGAGCCTTTACAATGAGCAGTTCTTC. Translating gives CAWSLYNEQFF.

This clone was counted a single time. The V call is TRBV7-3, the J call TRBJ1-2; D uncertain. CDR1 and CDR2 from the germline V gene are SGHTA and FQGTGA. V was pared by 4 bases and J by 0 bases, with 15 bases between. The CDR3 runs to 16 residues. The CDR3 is CASSSVDSRANYGYTF. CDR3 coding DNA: TGTGCCAGCAGCTCAGTGGACTCCCGAGCTAACTATGGCTACACCTTC.

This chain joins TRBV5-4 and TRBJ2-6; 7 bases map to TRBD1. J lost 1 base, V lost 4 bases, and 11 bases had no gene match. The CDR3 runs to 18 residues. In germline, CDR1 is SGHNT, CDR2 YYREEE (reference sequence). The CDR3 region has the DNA TGTGCCAGCAGCGGAGGTGGACAGGCCCGATCTGGGGCCAACGTCCTGACTTTC. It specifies CASSGGGQARSGANVLTF. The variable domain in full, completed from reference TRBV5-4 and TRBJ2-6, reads ETGVTQSPTHLIKTRGQQVTLRCSSQSGHNTVSWYQQALGQGPQFIFQYYREEENGRGNFPPRFSGLQFPNYSSELNVNALELDDSALYLCASSGGGQARSGANVLTFGAGSRLTVL.

CDR3 protein: CASSQYLRTGGITRAFF. DNA of the CDR3: TGCGCCAGCAGCCAATATTTGCGGACAGGGGGGATTACACGAGCTTTCTTT. This rearrangement joins TRBV5-1 to TRBJ1-1, with TRBD1 matching over 10 bases. V trimming: 4 bases; J trimming: 10 bases; junction bases outside the gene matches: 19. Germline CDR1 SGHRS, CDR2 YFSETQ. The CDR3 totals 17 residues.

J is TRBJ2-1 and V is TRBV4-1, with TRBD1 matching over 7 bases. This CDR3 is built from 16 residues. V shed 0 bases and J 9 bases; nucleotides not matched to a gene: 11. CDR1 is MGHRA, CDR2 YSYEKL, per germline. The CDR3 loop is CASSQDRDRELIEQFF. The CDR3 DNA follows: TGCGCCAGCAGCCAAGATCGGGACAGAGAACTAATTGAGCAGTTCTTC.

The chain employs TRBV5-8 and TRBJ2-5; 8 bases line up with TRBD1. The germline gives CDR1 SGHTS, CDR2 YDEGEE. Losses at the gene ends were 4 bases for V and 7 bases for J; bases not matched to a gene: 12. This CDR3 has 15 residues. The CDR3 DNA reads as TGTGCCAGCAGCCGGACAGGGATGGGGGTACGGACCCAGTACTTC. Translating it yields CASSRTGMGVRTQYF.

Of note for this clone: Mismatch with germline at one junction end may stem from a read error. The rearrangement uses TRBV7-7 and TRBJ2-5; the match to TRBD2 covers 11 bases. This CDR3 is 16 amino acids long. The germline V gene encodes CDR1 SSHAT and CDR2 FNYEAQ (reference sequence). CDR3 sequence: CASSLDGTSGEETQYF. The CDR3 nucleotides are TGTGCTAGCAGCTTAGACGGGACTAGCGGTGAAGAGACCCAGTACTTC.

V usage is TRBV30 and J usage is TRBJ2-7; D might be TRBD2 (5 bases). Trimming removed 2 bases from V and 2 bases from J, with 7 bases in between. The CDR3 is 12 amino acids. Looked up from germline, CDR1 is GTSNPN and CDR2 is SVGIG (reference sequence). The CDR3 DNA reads TGTGCCTGGAGTACGGGGACCTACGAGCAGTACTTC. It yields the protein CAWSTGTYEQYF.

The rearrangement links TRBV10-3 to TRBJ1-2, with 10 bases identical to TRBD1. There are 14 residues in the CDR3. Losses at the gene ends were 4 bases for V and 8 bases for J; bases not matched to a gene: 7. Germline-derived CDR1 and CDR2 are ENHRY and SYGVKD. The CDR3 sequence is CAISGRQGAGGYTF. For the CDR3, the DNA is TGTGCCATCAGTGGCAGACAGGGGGCTGGCGGCTACACCTTC.

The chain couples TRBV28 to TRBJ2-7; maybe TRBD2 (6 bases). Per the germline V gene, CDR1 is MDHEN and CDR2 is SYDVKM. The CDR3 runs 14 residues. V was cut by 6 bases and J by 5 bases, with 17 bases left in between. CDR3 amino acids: CASSEDTGVDEQYF. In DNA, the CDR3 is TGTGCCAGCAGCGAGGACACGGGAGTCGACGAGCAGTACTTC.

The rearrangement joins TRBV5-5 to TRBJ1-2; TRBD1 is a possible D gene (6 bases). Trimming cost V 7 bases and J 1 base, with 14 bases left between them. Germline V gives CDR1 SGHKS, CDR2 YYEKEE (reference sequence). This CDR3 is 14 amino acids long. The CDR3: CASVRTDLNYGYTF. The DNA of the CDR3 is TGTGCCAGCGTTCGGACAGACCTTAACTATGGCTACACCTTC.

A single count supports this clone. Here the CDR3 DNA reads TGTGCCAGCAGTTCCCTGGACAGGGCGGATGGCTACACCTTC. Translation gives CASSSLDRADGYTF. This rearrangement joins TRBV28 to TRBJ1-2, with 8 positions matching TRBD1. V was pared by 4 bases and J by 6 bases, with 7 bases of the junction left unmatched. This CDR3 has 14 residues. CDR1 is MDHEN and CDR2 is SYDVKM in the germline V gene.

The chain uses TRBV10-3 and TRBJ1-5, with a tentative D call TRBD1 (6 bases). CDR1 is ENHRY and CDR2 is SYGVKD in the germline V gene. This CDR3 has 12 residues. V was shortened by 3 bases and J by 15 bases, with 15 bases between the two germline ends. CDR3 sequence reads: CAISEGDTVRHF. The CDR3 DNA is TGTGCCATCAGTGAAGGGGACACTGTTCGGCATTTT.

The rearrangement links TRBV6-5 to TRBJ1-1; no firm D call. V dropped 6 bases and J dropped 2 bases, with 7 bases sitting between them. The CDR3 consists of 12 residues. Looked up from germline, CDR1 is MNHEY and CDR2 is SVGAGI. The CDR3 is CASRGINTEAFF. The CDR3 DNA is TGTGCCAGCAGGGGCATTAACACTGAAGCTTTCTTT.

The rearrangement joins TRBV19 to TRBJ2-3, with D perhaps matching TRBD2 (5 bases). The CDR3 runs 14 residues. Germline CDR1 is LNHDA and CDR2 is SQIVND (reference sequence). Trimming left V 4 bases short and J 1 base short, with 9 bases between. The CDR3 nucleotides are TGTGCCAGTAGTAGGCTAGCTGGCACAGATACGCAGTATTTT. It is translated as CASSRLAGTDTQYF.

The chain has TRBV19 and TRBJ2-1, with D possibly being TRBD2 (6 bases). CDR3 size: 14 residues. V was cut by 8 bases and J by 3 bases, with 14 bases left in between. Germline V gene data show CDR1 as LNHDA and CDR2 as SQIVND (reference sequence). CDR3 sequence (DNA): TGTGCCAGTTCAGCCGGGGGTGGCTACAATGAGCAGTTCTTC. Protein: CASSAGGGYNEQFF.

CDR3 residues: CASNEREFRSGTGELFF. The CDR3 DNA is TGTGCCAGCAATGAGCGGGAGTTTAGGTCGGGCACCGGGGAGCTGTTTTTT. The V gene is TRBV27, the J gene TRBJ2-2, with TRBD2 identical over 8 bases. The CDR3 spans 17 residues. CDR1 and CDR2 (germline): MNHEY, SMNVEV (reference sequence). The V and J ends lost 7 bases and 4 bases, in that order; junction bases with no gene match: 14.

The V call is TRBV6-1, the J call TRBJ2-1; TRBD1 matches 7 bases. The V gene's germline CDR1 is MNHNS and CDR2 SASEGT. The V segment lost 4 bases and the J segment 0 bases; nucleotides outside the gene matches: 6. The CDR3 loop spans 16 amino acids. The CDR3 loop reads CASSAGTVISYNEQFF. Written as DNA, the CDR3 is TGTGCCAGCAGTGCCGGGACAGTTATCTCCTACAATGAGCAGTTCTTC.

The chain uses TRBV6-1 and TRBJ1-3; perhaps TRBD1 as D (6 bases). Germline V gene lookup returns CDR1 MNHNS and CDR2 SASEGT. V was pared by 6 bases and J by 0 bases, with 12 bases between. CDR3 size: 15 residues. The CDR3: CASSPIQGSGNTIYF. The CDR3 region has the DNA TGTGCCAGCAGCCCTATACAGGGCTCTGGAAACACCATATATTTT.

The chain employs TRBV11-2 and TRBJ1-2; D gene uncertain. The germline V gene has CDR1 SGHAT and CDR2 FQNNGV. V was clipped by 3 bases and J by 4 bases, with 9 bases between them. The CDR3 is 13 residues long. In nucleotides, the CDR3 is TGTGCCAGCAGCTTCCCAGGAGGCTATGGCTACACCTTC. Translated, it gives CASSFPGGYGYTF.

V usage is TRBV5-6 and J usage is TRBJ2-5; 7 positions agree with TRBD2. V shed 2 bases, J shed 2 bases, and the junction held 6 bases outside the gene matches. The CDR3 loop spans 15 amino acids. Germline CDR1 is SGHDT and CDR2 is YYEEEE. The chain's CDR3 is CASSFSGGGQETQYF. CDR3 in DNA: TGTGCCAGCAGCTTCTCTGGCGGGGGACAAGAGACCCAGTACTTC.

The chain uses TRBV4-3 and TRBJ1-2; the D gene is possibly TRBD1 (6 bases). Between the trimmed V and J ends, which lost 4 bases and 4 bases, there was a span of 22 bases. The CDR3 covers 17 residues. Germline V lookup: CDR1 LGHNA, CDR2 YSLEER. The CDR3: CASSPVTNTGNPYGYTF. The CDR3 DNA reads TGCGCCAGCAGCCCTGTAACTAACACAGGGAACCCCTATGGCTACACCTTC.

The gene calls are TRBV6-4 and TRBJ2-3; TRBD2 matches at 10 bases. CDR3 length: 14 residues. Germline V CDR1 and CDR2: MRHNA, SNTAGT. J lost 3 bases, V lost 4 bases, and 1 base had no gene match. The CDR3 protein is CASSVLAGTDTQYF. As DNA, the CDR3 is TGTGCCAGCAGTGTACTAGCGGGAACAGATACGCAGTATTTT.

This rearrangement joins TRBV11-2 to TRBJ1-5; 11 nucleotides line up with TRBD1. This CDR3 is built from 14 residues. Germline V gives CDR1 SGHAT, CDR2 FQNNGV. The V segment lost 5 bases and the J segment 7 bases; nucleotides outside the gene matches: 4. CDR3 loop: CASSPGTGGQPQHF. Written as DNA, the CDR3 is TGTGCCAGCAGCCCGGGGACAGGGGGGCAGCCCCAGCATTTT.

This chain's CDR3 is CASSSTGFGNTEAFF. CDR3 nucleotides: TGTGCCAGCAGCTCTACAGGGTTTGGAAACACTGAAGCTTTCTTT. The chain is built from TRBV7-9 and TRBJ1-1, with D possibly TRBD1 on 6 matching bases. This CDR3 comprises 15 residues. V gave up 4 bases and J gave up 2 bases, with 14 bases separating them. Germline CDR1 is SEHNR and CDR2 is FQNEAQ (reference sequence).

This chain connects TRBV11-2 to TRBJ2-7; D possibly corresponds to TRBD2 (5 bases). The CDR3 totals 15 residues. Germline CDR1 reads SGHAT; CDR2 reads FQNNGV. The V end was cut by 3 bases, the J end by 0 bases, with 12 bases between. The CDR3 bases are TGTGCCAGCAGCTTCGGGCCAGCGGACTCCTACGAGCAGTACTTC. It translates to CASSFGPADSYEQYF.

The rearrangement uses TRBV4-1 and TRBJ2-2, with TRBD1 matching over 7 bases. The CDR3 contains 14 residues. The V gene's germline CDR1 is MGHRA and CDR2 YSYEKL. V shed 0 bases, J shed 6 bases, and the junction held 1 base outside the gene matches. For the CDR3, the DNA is TGCGCCAGCAGCCAAGAACAGGGGTCCGGGGAGCTGTTTTTT. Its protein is CASSQEQGSGELFF.

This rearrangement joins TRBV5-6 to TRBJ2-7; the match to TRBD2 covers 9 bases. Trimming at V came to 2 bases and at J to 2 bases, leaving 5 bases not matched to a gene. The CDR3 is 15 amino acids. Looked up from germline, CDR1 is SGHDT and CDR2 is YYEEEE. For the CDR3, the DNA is TGTGCCAGCAGCTTTTGGCTAGCGGGGACCTACGAGCAGTACTTC. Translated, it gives CASSFWLAGTYEQYF.